The 21 T cell receptor beta chains presented below share a single source sample, sequenced in a study of identical twins (TCRdb year 2016). To prepare the library, 5' RACE was applied. These reads were obtained on an Illumina HiSeq 2000. The public reads were reprocessed in TCRdb via fastp at Q25 and MiXCR, keeping in-frame beta chains. Rows merge per CDR3 protein into single entries with the most common DNA and genes. This sample has 690,000 or so distinct CDR3 sequences in its table, and around 8.3% of those were observed once. Roughly 0.97% of the sample is in the top ten clones. These data also featured in a second study, about yellow fever vaccine responses in identical twins.

Sequenced material: PBMCs. All receptors derive from a woman between 18 and 29 years old in good health.

This clonotype was seen ten or more times. As DNA, the CDR3 is TGTGCCAGCAGTTCGGGGATGGGGTCCAAAAACATTCAGTACTTC. This encodes CASSSGMGSKNIQYF. V usage is TRBV12-3 or TRBV12-4 and J usage is TRBJ2-4, with a weak D call TRBD2 (5 bases). The CDR3 is made up of 15 amino acids. Trimming stripped 4 bases from V and 2 bases from J, with 12 bases between.

The chain employs TRBV12-3 or TRBV12-4 and TRBJ1-6; 10 nucleotides align to TRBD1. This CDR3 comprises 13 residues. The trim removed 6 bases at V and 8 bases at J, leaving 1 base unmatched. CDR3 sequence: CASRTGGDSPLHF. DNA of the CDR3: TGTGCCAGCAGGACAGGGGGCGATTCACCCCTCCACTTT.

In this sample, this clonotype turned up many times. The chain carries TRBV28 and TRBJ2-1; possible D gene TRBD2, 6 bases. Trimming removed 7 bases at V and 7 bases at J, with 23 bases between. Germline CDR1 MDHEN, CDR2 SYDVKM. The CDR3 consists of 16 residues. CDR3 nucleotides: TGTGCCAGCATTCCTGGGTGGGGGGAGAGACTTAATGAGCAGTTCTTC. As protein: CASIPGWGERLNEQFF.

The V call is TRBV6-1, the J call TRBJ1-5; unclear D gene. This CDR3 is built from 15 residues. V lost 1 base to trimming and J lost 0 bases, with 7 bases between them. CDR1 and CDR2 (germline): MNHNS, SASEGT. CDR3 region: CASSEEQASNQPQHF. CDR3 DNA: TGTGCCAGCAGTGAAGAGCAGGCTAGCAATCAGCCCCAGCATTTT.

This clonotype was found a few times. The chain links TRBV4-2 to TRBJ1-3; the D gene is possibly TRBD1 (6 bases). Germline lookup yields CDR1 LGHNA and CDR2 YNFKEQ. V lost 0 bases, J lost 4 bases, and 13 bases lay in between. The CDR3 is made up of 16 amino acids. This CDR3 reads CASSQDPGGLGNTIYF. Here the CDR3 DNA reads TGTGCCAGCAGCCAAGATCCTGGGGGGCTGGGAAACACCATATATTTT.

This clonotype was observed a handful of times. The CDR3 loop is CSASPGETQYF. CDR3 coding DNA: TGCAGTGCGAGTCCGGGGGAGACCCAGTACTTC. V gene TRBV20-1 combines with J gene TRBJ2-5, with D possibly matching TRBD2 (5 bases). From germline, CDR1 is DFQATT and CDR2 SNEGSKA (reference sequence). This CDR3 has 11 residues. Trimming took 6 bases from V and 5 from J, leaving 10 bases between them.

This clonotype showed up just a few times. The chain carries TRBV6-2 or TRBV6-3 and TRBJ1-4; 8 nucleotides agree with TRBD1. The CDR3 runs to 13 residues. After removal of 5 bases from V and 5 bases from J, the junction contained 1 base not matched to a gene. In germline, CDR1 is MNHEY, CDR2 SVGEGT. The CDR3 region is CASSQGANEKLFF. The CDR3 coding sequence is TGTGCCAGCAGTCAGGGGGCGAATGAAAAACTGTTTTTT.

This clonotype was detected many times. V gene TRBV29-1 combines with J gene TRBJ2-7; 8 bases agree with TRBD2. Trimming cost V 6 bases and J 1 base; bases outside gene matches: 17. The V gene's germline CDR1 is SQVTM and CDR2 ANQGSEA. CDR3 length: 17 residues. CDR3 sequence: CSVLPRSAGDPSYEQYF. As DNA, the CDR3 is TGCAGCGTACTCCCCAGGTCAGCGGGAGACCCTTCCTACGAGCAGTACTTC.

This clonotype was recorded a few times. The chain employs TRBV7-8 and TRBJ2-7; 7 nucleotides align to TRBD2. The CDR3 extends over 14 amino acids. With V trimmed by 5 bases and J by 5 bases, 9 bases remained unmatched. From germline, CDR1 is SGHVS and CDR2 FQNEAQ. The CDR3 sequence: CASSAGLDGDEQYF. The CDR3 nucleotides are TGTGCCAGCAGCGCCGGACTAGATGGTGACGAGCAGTACTTC.

The sample holds a few counts of this clonotype. This chain links TRBV20-1 with TRBJ2-7; 8 positions match TRBD1. Germline CDR1 is DFQATT and CDR2 is SNEGSKA (reference sequence). After removal of 0 bases from V and 1 base from J, the junction contained 11 bases not matched to a gene. The CDR3 has 17 residues. The CDR3, as DNA: TGCAGTGCTAGAGACCTCACCCGAGACAGGGGTTCCTACGAGCAGTACTTC. Its translation is CSARDLTRDRGSYEQYF.

The J gene is TRBJ1-3, the V gene TRBV7-9; unclear D gene. Germline V gives CDR1 SEHNR, CDR2 FQNEAQ (reference sequence). V shed 2 bases and J shed 0 bases, with 8 bases lying between them. CDR3 length equals 15 residues. CDR3 residues: CASSLFSDSGNTIYF. The CDR3 DNA reads TGTGCCAGCAGCTTATTCTCAGACTCTGGAAACACCATATATTTT.

This clonotype has a handful of counts. The chain employs TRBV6-5 and TRBJ2-6; TRBD1 matches at 9 bases. Germline trimming cut 4 bases from V and 3 bases from J; bases unmatched to any gene: 4. The CDR3 is 16 amino acids. Germline V gene lookup returns CDR1 MNHEY and CDR2 SVGAGI. CDR3 loop: CASSSGQGGGANVLTF. The CDR3 region has the DNA TGTGCCAGCAGTTCGGGACAGGGAGGTGGGGCCAACGTCCTGACTTTC.

This clonotype was seen more than once but under ten times. The rearrangement links TRBV6-1 to TRBJ2-5; TRBD2 matches at 9 bases. The CDR3 spans 15 residues. The junction had 9 bases not matched to a gene; V was cut back by 7 bases and J by 3 bases. The germline gives CDR1 MNHNS, CDR2 SASEGT. The CDR3 coding sequence is TGTGCCAGCACTACTTCTCCTAGCGGGAAAGAGACCCAGTACTTC. Translated: CASTTSPSGKETQYF.

V is TRBV6-2 or TRBV6-3 and J is TRBJ2-7; 9 bases align to TRBD1. The V gene end was trimmed by 6 bases and the J gene end by 6 bases; junction bases not matched to a gene: 6. Germline V gives CDR1 MNHEY, CDR2 SVGEGT. This CDR3 has 13 residues. CDR3 in DNA: TGTGCCAGCAGCTCAGAGACAGGGGGCGAGCAGTACTTC. Translated, it gives CASSSETGGEQYF.

This clonotype has at least ten counts. V gene TRBV24-1 combines with J gene TRBJ2-1; D perhaps matches TRBD1 (6 bases). The CDR3 extends over 14 amino acids. Germline loops: CDR1 KGHDR, CDR2 SFDVKD. V lost 3 bases and J 7 bases, leaving 12 bases between the germline ends. The CDR3 nucleotides read TGTGCCACCAGTGATGGGCTCCAGGGGAATGAGCAGTTCTTC. It encodes CATSDGLQGNEQFF.

This clonotype has more than one count but fewer than ten. CDR3 DNA sequence: TGTGCCAGTAGAAGAGACCCAAGCTCCTACGAGCAGTACTTC. It is translated as CASRRDPSSYEQYF. The chain joins TRBV19 to TRBJ2-7; D ambiguous. This CDR3 has 14 residues. Germline V CDR1 and CDR2: LNHDA, SQIVND (reference sequence). The ends were cut back, 6 bases at V and 0 bases at J, with 12 bases in the middle. Supplemented by reference TRBV19 and TRBJ2-7, the full variable domain reads DGGITQSPKYLFRKEGQNVTLSCEQNLNHDAMYWYRQDPGQGLRLIYYSQIVNDFQKGDIAEGYSVSREKKESFPLTVTSAQKNPTAFYLCASRRDPSSYEQYFGPGTRLTVT.

This clonotype was counted a few times. V is TRBV30 and J is TRBJ2-4; TRBD1 matches at 10 bases. Germline V gives CDR1 GTSNPN, CDR2 SVGIG (reference sequence). CDR3 length: 15 amino acids. Trimming took 5 bases from V and 0 from J; bases not matched to a gene: 4. The CDR3 loop is CAWGTGAIAKNIQYF. The CDR3 DNA reads TGTGCCTGGGGGACAGGGGCAATAGCCAAAAACATTCAGTACTTC.

The chain couples TRBV20-1 to TRBJ2-5; 9 nucleotides line up with TRBD2. Trimming cost V 4 bases and J 1 base; bases outside gene matches: 10. The CDR3 runs 16 residues. Germline loops: CDR1 DFQATT, CDR2 SNEGSKA (reference sequence). CDR3 residues: CSAKGIGGGGQETQYF. CDR3 nucleotide sequence: TGCAGTGCTAAGGGAATAGGCGGGGGGGGCCAAGAGACCCAGTACTTC.

V gene TRBV5-6 combines with J gene TRBJ2-1, with 9 bases lining up with TRBD1. The CDR3 is made up of 16 amino acids. V was clipped by 4 bases and J by 2 bases; unmatched bases: 7. CDR1 and CDR2 (germline): SGHDT, YYEEEE. The DNA of the CDR3 is TGTGCCAGCAGCGGGGGTACAGGGGGCGCCTACAATGAGCAGTTCTTC. Translated: CASSGGTGGAYNEQFF.

This clonotype came up many times. V and J are TRBV24-1 and TRBJ2-1; D unresolved. Trimming removed 2 bases at V and 0 bases at J, with 10 bases between. The CDR3 spans 16 residues. Germline V gene sequence: CDR1 KGHDR, CDR2 SFDVKD. CDR3 sequence reads: CATSDSGVNSYNEQFF. Here the CDR3 DNA reads TGTGCCACCAGTGATTCAGGAGTTAACTCCTACAATGAGCAGTTCTTC.

This clonotype occurred many times. The rearrangement joins TRBV6-2 or TRBV6-3 to TRBJ2-1; 9 bases match TRBD2. Per germline, CDR1 MNHEY and CDR2 SVGEGT. V shed 6 bases and J 3 bases; nucleotides not matched to a gene: 6. The CDR3 sequence is 15 residues long. CDR3 nucleotides: TGTGCCAGCAGCTCGCTAGCGGGAAGCTACAATGAGCAGTTCTTC. Translation: CASSSLAGSYNEQFF.